A selection of T cell receptor beta chains follows, all from one sample in a study of T cell responses to AZD1222 COVID-19 vaccine. Libraries were prepared by immunoSEQ multiplex PCR; TCRdb keeps only in-frame clonotypes and omits some of them. Altogether approximately 100,000 clones are present, around 92% being singletons, with the ten largest covering roughly 5.2%. The sample here was peripheral blood, taken on day 0 of AZD1222 vaccination. The receptors here all came from an adult in good health. Each CDR3 is given with its conserved first and last residue. A D gene is named only where the DNA matches it firmly. Clone size appears in some rows only: once, few, many, or a class for an expanded clone.

d_call	v_call	j_call	clone_size	cdr3_aa	cdr3_nt
-	TRBV24-1	TRBJ1-5	medium-sized	CATSIGHSNQPQHF	TGTGCCACCAGTATCGGCCATAGCAATCAGCCCCAGCATTTT
-	TRBV28	TRBJ2-1	-	CASSSNTAPYNEQFF	TGTGCCAGCAGTTCGAACACGGCCCCCTACAATGAGCAGTTCTTC
TRBD1	TRBV7-9	TRBJ1-4	-	CASSLIRDSEKLFF	TGTGCCAGCAGCCTTATTCGGGACAGCGAAAAACTGTTTTTT
-	TRBV10-3	TRBJ2-7	-	CAISVSQASYEQYF	TGTGCCATCAGTGTGAGCCAGGCATCCTACGAGCAGTACTTC
TRBD1	TRBV10-2	TRBJ1-4	-	CASSEHRGTNEKLFF	TGCGCCAGCAGTGAACACAGGGGTACTAATGAAAAACTGTTTTTT
-	TRBV30	TRBJ1-3	-	CAWSVLGFAGNTIYF	TGTGCCTGGAGTGTACTGGGTTTTGCTGGAAACACCATATATTTT
-	TRBV7-5	TRBJ2-2	-	CARSLAWDHNTGELFF	TGTGCCAGAAGCTTAGCGTGGGACCATAACACCGGGGAGCTGTTTTTT
TRBD2	TRBV7-2	TRBJ2-1	-	CASSLGASGRRSYNEQFF	TGTGCCAGCAGCTTAGGAGCTAGCGGGAGGAGGTCCTACAATGAGCAGTTCTTC
-	TRBV7-9	TRBJ1-2	-	CASSFSGGGYGYTF	TGTGCCAGCAGCTTTTCGGGGGGCGGCTATGGCTACACCTTC
-	TRBV2	TRBJ1-1	-	CASTRNMNTEAFF	TGTGCCAGCACCAGAAATATGAACACTGAAGCTTTCTTT